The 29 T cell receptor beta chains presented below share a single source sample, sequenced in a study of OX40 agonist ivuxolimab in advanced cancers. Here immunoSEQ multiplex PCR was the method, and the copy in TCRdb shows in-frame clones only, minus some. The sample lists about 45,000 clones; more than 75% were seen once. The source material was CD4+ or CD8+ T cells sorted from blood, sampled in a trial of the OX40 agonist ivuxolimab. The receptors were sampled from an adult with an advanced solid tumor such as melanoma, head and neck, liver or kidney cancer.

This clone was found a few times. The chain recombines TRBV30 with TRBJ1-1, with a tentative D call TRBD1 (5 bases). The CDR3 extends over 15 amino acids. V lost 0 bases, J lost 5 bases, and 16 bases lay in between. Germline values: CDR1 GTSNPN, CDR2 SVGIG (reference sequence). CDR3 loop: CAWSVLGLGLTEAFF. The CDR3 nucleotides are TGTGCCTGGAGTGTATTAGGGCTGGGACTGACTGAAGCTTTCTTT.

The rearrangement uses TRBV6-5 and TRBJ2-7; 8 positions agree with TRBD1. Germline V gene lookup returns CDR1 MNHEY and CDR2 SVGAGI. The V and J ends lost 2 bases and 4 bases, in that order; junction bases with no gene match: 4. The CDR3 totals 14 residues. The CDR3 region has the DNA TGTGCCAGCAGTTACGGCAGGGGGCTGTACGAGCAGTACTTC. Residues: CASSYGRGLYEQYF.

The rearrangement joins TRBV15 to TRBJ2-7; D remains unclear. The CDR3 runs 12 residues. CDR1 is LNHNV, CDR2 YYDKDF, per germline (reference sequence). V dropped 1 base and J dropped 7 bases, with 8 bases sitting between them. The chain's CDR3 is CATSRVGDEQYF. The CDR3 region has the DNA TGTGCCACCAGCAGAGTCGGCGATGAGCAGTACTTC.

The CDR3 region has the DNA TGTGCCAGCAGCCCGGGACTAGCGGGGAACAATGAGCAGTTCTTC. This sequence encodes CASSPGLAGNNEQFF. The chain uses TRBV11-3 and TRBJ2-1; 13 bases map to TRBD2. The CDR3 is 15 amino acids. After removal of 5 bases from V and 5 bases from J, the junction contained 3 bases not matched to a gene. The germline V gene encodes CDR1 SGHNT and CDR2 YENEEA.

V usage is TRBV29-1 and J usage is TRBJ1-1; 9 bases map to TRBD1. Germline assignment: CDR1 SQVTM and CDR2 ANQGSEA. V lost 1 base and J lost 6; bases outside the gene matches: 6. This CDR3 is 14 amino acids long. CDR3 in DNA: TGCAGCGTTGAAGGGGGACAGGGAGTCCCTGAAGCTTTCTTT. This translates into CSVEGGQGVPEAFF.

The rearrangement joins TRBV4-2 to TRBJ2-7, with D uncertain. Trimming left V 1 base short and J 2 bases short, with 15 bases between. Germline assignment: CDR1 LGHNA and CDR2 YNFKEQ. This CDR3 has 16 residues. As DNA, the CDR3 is TGTGCCAGCAGCCAAGTCAGACCGATTCAAGCCTACGAGCAGTACTTC. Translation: CASSQVRPIQAYEQYF.

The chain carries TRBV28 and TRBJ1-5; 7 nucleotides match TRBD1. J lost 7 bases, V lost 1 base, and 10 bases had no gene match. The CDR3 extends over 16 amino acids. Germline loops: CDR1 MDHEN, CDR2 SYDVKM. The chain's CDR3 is CASSLYPGGLRQPQHF. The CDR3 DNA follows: TGTGCCAGCAGTTTATATCCAGGGGGATTAAGGCAGCCCCAGCATTTT.

The CDR3 DNA is TGTGCCAGCAGCGAACCTATGTTGGGCGAGCAGTACTTC. Its translation: CASSEPMLGEQYF. The rearrangement links TRBV7-9 to TRBJ2-7, with D unclear. Trimming shortened V by 5 bases and J by 6 bases, and 14 bases separated the two germline ends. The CDR3 runs to 13 residues. Germline V gene sequence: CDR1 SEHNR, CDR2 FQNEAQ (reference sequence).

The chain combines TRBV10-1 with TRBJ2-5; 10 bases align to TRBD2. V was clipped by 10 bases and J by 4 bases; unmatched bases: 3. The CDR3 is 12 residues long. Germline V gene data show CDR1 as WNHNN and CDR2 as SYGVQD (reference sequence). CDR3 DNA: TGCGCCATCTTAGCGGGGGGAGAGACCCAGTACTTC. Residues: CAILAGGETQYF.

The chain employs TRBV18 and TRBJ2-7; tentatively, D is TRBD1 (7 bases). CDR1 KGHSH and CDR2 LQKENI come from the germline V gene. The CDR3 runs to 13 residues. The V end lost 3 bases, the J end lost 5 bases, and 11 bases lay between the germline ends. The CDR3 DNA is TGTGCCAGCTCACCCCAGGGGGGCAACGAGCAGTACTTC. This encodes CASSPQGGNEQYF.

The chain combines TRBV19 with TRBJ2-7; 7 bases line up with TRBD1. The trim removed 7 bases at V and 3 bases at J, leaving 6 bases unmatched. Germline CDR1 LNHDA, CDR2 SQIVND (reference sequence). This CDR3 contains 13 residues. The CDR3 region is CASTGDRVYEQYF. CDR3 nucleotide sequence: TGTGCCAGTACGGGCGACAGGGTCTACGAGCAGTACTTC.

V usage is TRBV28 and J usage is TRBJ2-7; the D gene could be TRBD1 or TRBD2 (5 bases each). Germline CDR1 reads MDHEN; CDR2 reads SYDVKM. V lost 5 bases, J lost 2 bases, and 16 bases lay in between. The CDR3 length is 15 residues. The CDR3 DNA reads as TGTGCCAGCAGTACACCCGGGACGTACCCCTACGAGCAGTACTTC. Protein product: CASSTPGTYPYEQYF.

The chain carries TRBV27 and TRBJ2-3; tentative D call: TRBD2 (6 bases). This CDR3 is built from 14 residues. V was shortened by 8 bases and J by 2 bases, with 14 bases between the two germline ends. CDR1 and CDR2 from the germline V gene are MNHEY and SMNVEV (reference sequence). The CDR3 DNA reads TGTGCCAGCGCTCGGAGGGGCCTCACAGATACGCAGTATTTT. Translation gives CASARRGLTDTQYF.

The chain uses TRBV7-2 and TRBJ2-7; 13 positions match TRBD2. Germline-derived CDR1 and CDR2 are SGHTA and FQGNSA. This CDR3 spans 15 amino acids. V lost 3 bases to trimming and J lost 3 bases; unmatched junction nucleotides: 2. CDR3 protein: CASSFWTSGSYEQYF. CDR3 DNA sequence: TGTGCCAGCAGCTTTTGGACTAGCGGGAGCTACGAGCAGTACTTC.

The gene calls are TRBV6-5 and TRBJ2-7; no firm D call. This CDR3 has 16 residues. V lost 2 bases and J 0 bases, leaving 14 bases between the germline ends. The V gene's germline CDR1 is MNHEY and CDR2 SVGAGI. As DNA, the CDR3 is TGTGCCAGCAGTTACCTTCCGCCAAGTGGCTCCTACGAGCAGTACTTC. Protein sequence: CASSYLPPSGSYEQYF.

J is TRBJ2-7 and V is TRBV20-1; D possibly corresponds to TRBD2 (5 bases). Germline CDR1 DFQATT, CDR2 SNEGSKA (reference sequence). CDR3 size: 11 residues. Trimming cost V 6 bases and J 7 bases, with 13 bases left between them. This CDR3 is CSAREGREQYF. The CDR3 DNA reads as TGCAGTGCCCGAGAGGGCCGGGAGCAGTACTTC.

The CDR3, as DNA: TGCGCCAGCCCCGGGACTAGCGGCAAAGAGACCCAGTACTTC. Its protein product is CASPGTSGKETQYF. The chain employs TRBV10-2 and TRBJ2-5; 11 nucleotides line up with TRBD2. Germline V gene data show CDR1 as WSHSY and CDR2 as SAAADI. The J segment lost 3 bases and the V segment lost 8 bases, leaving 5 bases of the junction unmatched. The CDR3 contains 14 residues.

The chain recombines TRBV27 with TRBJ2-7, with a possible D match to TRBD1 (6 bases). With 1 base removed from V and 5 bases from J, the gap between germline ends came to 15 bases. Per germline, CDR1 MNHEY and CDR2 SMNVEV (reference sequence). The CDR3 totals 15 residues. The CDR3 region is CASSLLPGQSNEQYF. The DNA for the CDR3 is TGTGCCAGCAGTTTATTGCCAGGACAGAGCAACGAGCAGTACTTC.

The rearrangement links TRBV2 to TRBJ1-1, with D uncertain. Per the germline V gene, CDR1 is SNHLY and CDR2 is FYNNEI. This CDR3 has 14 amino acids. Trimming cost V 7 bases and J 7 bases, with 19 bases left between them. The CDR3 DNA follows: TGTGCCAGCACCGGAGCCGGGCCGGGTGGTGAAGCTTTCTTT. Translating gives CASTGAGPGGEAFF.

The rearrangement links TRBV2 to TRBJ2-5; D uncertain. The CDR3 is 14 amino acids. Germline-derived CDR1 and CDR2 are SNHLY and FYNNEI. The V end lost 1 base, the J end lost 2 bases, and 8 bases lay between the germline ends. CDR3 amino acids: CASSEVGEQETQYF. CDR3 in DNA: TGTGCCAGCAGTGAAGTTGGTGAACAAGAGACCCAGTACTTC.

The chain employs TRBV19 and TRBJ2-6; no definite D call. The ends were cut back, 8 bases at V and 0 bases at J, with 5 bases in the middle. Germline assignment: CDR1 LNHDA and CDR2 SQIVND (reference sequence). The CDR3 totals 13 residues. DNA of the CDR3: TGTGCCAGTCACCCCTCTGGGGCCAACGTCCTGACTTTC. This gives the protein CASHPSGANVLTF.

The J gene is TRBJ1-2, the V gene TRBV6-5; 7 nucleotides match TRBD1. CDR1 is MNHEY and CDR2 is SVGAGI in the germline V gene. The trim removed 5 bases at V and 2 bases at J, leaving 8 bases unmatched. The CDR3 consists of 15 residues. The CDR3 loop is CASSHQGGTNYGYTF. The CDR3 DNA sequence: TGTGCCAGCAGTCATCAGGGGGGGACGAACTATGGCTACACCTTC.

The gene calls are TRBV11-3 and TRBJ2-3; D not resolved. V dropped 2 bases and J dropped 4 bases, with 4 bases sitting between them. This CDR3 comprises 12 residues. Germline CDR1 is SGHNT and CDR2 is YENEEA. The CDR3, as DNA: TGTGCCAGCAGCTTATTGTCAGATACGCAGTATTTT. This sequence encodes CASSLLSDTQYF.

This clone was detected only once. The CDR3 DNA is TGTGCCAGCAGCTTGGAGGGGACAGGGGGCCTGGAGACCCAGTACTTC. Translated: CASSLEGTGGLETQYF. The chain recombines TRBV5-4 with TRBJ2-5; 12 nucleotides align to TRBD1. CDR3 length equals 16 residues. Germline V CDR1 and CDR2: SGHNT, YYREEE (reference sequence). J was trimmed by 5 bases and V by 0 bases; bases with no gene match: 5.

In DNA form, the CDR3 reads TGCGCCAGCAGCCAAGACTTCCTCCGCGGCACCAACTACGAGCAGTACTTC. It translates to CASSQDFLRGTNYEQYF. This chain connects TRBV4-1 to TRBJ2-7; no reliable D call. Between the trimmed V and J ends, which lost 0 bases and 3 bases, there was a span of 18 bases. CDR3 length equals 17 residues. CDR1 and CDR2 (germline): MGHRA, YSYEKL.

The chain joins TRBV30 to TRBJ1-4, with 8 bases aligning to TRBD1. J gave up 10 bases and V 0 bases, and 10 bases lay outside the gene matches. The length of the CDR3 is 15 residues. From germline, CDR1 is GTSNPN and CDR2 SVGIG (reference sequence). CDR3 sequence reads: CAWSVGPGGLGKLFF. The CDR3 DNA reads TGTGCCTGGAGTGTAGGACCAGGGGGCTTGGGAAAACTGTTTTTT.

CDR3 in amino acids: CASSPGSNSPLHF. The DNA for the CDR3 is TGTGCCAGCAGTCCAGGGTCTAATTCACCCCTCCACTTT. The chain couples TRBV7-3 to TRBJ1-6; the D gene is possibly TRBD1 (5 bases). CDR1 SGHTA and CDR2 FQGTGA come from the germline V gene. This CDR3 is 13 amino acids long. With 6 bases removed from V and 6 bases from J, the gap between germline ends came to 9 bases.

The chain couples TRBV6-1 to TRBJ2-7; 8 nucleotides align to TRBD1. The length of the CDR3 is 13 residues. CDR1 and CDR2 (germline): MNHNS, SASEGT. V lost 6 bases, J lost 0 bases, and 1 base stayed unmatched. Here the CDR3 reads CASSTGGSYEQYF. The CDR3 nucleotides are TGTGCCAGCAGCACAGGGGGCTCCTACGAGCAGTACTTC.

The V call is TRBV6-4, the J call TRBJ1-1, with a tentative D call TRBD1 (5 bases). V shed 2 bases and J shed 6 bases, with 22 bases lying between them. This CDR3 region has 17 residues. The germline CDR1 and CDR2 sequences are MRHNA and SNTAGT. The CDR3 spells CASSDPRDRRTSPEAFF. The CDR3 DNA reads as TGTGCCAGCAGTGACCCCCGGGACCGTAGGACTTCTCCTGAAGCTTTCTTT.